The 21 T cell receptor beta chains below come from one sample, sequenced in a study of blood T cell repertoires in COVID-19. Clones were read by immunoSEQ multiplex PCR, and TCRdb kept only the in-frame ones, dropping some. This table holds hundreds of thousands of clones, roughly 87% found once. The material sequenced was PBMCs or T cells enriched from blood (not recorded which). The receptors here all came from a young woman who had recovered from COVID-19.

V is TRBV29-1 and J is TRBJ2-1, with 10 positions matching TRBD2. Germline trimming cut 7 bases from V and 2 bases from J; bases unmatched to any gene: 2. CDR3 length: 13 amino acids. CDR1 SQVTM and CDR2 ANQGSEA come from the germline V gene. CDR3 coding DNA: TGCAGCGACGGGACTAGCGCCTACAATGAGCAGTTCTTC. It yields the protein CSDGTSAYNEQFF.

The chain carries TRBV28 and TRBJ2-3, with TRBD2 matching over 7 bases. This CDR3 contains 17 residues. CDR1 and CDR2 from the germline V gene are MDHEN and SYDVKM. The J segment lost 5 bases and the V segment lost 7 bases, leaving 18 bases of the junction unmatched. For the CDR3, the DNA is TGTGCCAGCACCCCTATGCGGGGAGGGCCGACTCTAGATACGCAGTATTTT. Translated: CASTPMRGGPTLDTQYF.

The chain couples TRBV7-6 to TRBJ2-1, with 7 bases lining up with TRBD2. Germline V gene lookup returns CDR1 SGHVS and CDR2 FNYEAQ. The V segment lost 4 bases and the J segment 0 bases; nucleotides outside the gene matches: 9. The CDR3 covers 17 residues. CDR3 DNA sequence: TGTGCCAGCAGCTCCCTCAGCGGGATCAGCTCCTACAATGAGCAGTTCTTC. Its protein is CASSSLSGISSYNEQFF.

The V gene is TRBV27, the J gene TRBJ1-5; 9 nucleotides agree with TRBD1. The CDR3 is made up of 14 amino acids. Germline V lookup: CDR1 MNHEY, CDR2 SMNVEV (reference sequence). The V segment lost 6 bases and the J segment 1 base; nucleotides outside the gene matches: 1. CDR3 protein: CASRQGASNQPQHF. The CDR3 coding sequence is TGTGCCAGCAGACAGGGGGCAAGCAATCAGCCCCAGCATTTT.

J is TRBJ1-1 and V is TRBV29-1, with TRBD1 as a possible D gene (6 bases). The length of the CDR3 is 13 residues. Germline CDR1 is SQVTM and CDR2 is ANQGSEA. V lost 4 bases and J lost 0, with 9 bases in between. CDR3: CSVATGMNTEAFF. The CDR3 DNA follows: TGCAGCGTTGCAACAGGGATGAACACTGAAGCTTTCTTT.

The CDR3 here is CATSRDAAHEKLFF. The CDR3 region has the DNA TGTGCCACCAGCAGAGATGCGGCGCATGAAAAACTGTTTTTT. The gene calls are TRBV15 and TRBJ1-4; D gene ambiguous. The length of the CDR3 is 14 residues. CDR1 and CDR2 from the germline V gene are LNHNV and YYDKDF (reference sequence). The V end was cut by 0 bases, the J end by 6 bases, with 8 bases between.

The V call is TRBV28, the J call TRBJ1-4, with TRBD1 as a possible D gene (5 bases). The germline V and J ends were trimmed by 2 bases and 12 bases, with 10 bases remaining between them. Germline V gene data show CDR1 as MDHEN and CDR2 as SYDVKM. The CDR3 contains 12 residues. Written as DNA, the CDR3 is TGTGCCAGCAGTTTACGACAGACGGAACTGTTTTTT. Residues: CASSLRQTELFF.

The genes are TRBV7-8 and TRBJ1-5; 10 nucleotides line up with TRBD1. V was clipped by 1 base and J by 4 bases; unmatched bases: 1. This CDR3 is 15 amino acids long. Germline V gene data show CDR1 as SGHVS and CDR2 as FQNEAQ. CDR3 sequence: CASSLGTGGNQPQHF. DNA for the CDR3: TGTGCCAGCAGCTTAGGGACAGGGGGAAATCAGCCCCAGCATTTT.

V gene TRBV7-6 combines with J gene TRBJ2-7; possibly TRBD1 for D (5 bases). The germline V gene has CDR1 SGHVS and CDR2 FNYEAQ. The V gene lost 5 bases and the J gene lost 5 bases, with 10 bases spanning the gap. CDR3 length equals 12 residues. The CDR3: CASSPGSDEQYF. CDR3 coding DNA: TGTGCCAGCAGCCCAGGGTCGGACGAGCAGTACTTC.

The chain recombines TRBV10-1 with TRBJ1-6; possibly TRBD1 for D (6 bases). The CDR3 spans 12 residues. From germline, CDR1 is WNHNN and CDR2 SYGVQD (reference sequence). The V and J ends lost 3 bases and 10 bases respectively, with 7 bases between them. The DNA of the CDR3 is TGCGCCAGCAGTGACCAGGGGTCACCCCTCCACTTT. Translating it yields CASSDQGSPLHF.

J is TRBJ2-7 and V is TRBV7-2; D unresolved. The germline V and J ends were trimmed by 5 bases and 0 bases, with 14 bases remaining between them. The CDR3 length is 15 residues. The germline V gene has CDR1 SGHTA and CDR2 FQGNSA. The chain's CDR3 is CASSPQQQSSYEQYF. The DNA for the CDR3 is TGTGCCAGCAGCCCCCAGCAACAGAGCTCCTACGAGCAGTACTTC. Full variable domain (outside the CDR3, taken from reference TRBV7-2 and TRBJ2-7): GAGVSQSPSNKVTEKGKDVELRCDPISGHTALYWYRQSLGQGLEFLIYFQGNSAPDKSGLPSDRFSAERTGGSVSTLTIQRTQQEDSAVYLCASSPQQQSSYEQYFGPGTRLTVT.

The J gene is TRBJ2-5, the V gene TRBV28; TRBD2 is a possible D gene (6 bases). There are 15 residues in the CDR3. CDR1 is MDHEN, CDR2 SYDVKM, per germline. V was clipped by 7 bases and J by 4 bases, with 19 bases between them. The CDR3: CASTLSSPAGETQYF. Written as DNA, the CDR3 is TGTGCCAGCACCCTCTCCTCTCCAGCGGGAGAGACCCAGTACTTC.

This clone came up once. The CDR3 DNA is TGCGCCAGCAGATCCGGGACAGGGGAAGAAAAACTGTTTTTT. The encoded protein is CASRSGTGEEKLFF. The chain is built from TRBV5-1 and TRBJ1-4, with 10 bases aligning to TRBD1. The CDR3 totals 14 residues. The ends lost 5 bases at V and 8 bases at J; junction bases unmatched: 6. Germline CDR1 and CDR2: SGHRS and YFSETQ.

V is TRBV6-2 or TRBV6-3 and J is TRBJ2-5; 9 bases fit TRBD2. This CDR3 is built from 14 residues. From germline, CDR1 is MNHEY and CDR2 SVGEGT. V lost 5 bases, J lost 0 bases, and 1 base stayed unmatched. The CDR3, as DNA: TGTGCCAGCAGTCAGCGGGGGGACCAAGAGACCCAGTACTTC. Its protein is CASSQRGDQETQYF.

The chain uses TRBV20-1 and TRBJ2-1; 7 nucleotides line up with TRBD2. Per germline, CDR1 DFQATT and CDR2 SNEGSKA (reference sequence). The V gene end was trimmed by 3 bases and the J gene end by 12 bases; junction bases not matched to a gene: 5. The CDR3 has 11 residues. This CDR3 reads CSASRDYGQFF. DNA of the CDR3: TGCAGTGCTAGCCGGGACTATGGGCAGTTCTTC.

The gene calls are TRBV5-8 and TRBJ2-3; 7 bases line up with TRBD1. Germline V gene sequence: CDR1 SGHTS, CDR2 YDEGEE. The trim removed 4 bases at V and 0 bases at J, leaving 11 bases unmatched. This CDR3 is 17 amino acids long. The CDR3 nucleotides read TGTGCCAGCAGCCTCGGAACAGGGGCTACTAGCACAGATACGCAGTATTTT. Amino acid sequence: CASSLGTGATSTDTQYF. Full variable domain (missing parts from reference TRBV5-8 and TRBJ2-3): EAGVTQSPTHLIKTRGQQATLRCSPISGHTSVYWYQQALGLGLQFLLWYDEGEERNRGNFPPRFSGRQFPNYSSELNVNALELEDSALYLCASSLGTGATSTDTQYFGPGTRLTVL.

The chain couples TRBV6-6 to TRBJ1-5, with a possible D match to TRBD1 (5 bases). CDR3 length: 18 amino acids. Between the trimmed V and J ends, which lost 6 bases and 0 bases, there was a span of 21 bases. The germline gives CDR1 MNHNY, CDR2 SVGAGI (reference sequence). The DNA for the CDR3 is TGTGCCAGCAGCCGATCCTCCCGCGGGGCCGATAGCAATCAGCCCCAGCATTTT. This codes for CASSRSSRGADSNQPQHF.

The chain links TRBV20-1 to TRBJ2-5; 7 nucleotides line up with TRBD2. CDR3 length: 16 residues. Germline assignment: CDR1 DFQATT and CDR2 SNEGSKA (reference sequence). The trim removed 3 bases at V and 0 bases at J, leaving 10 bases unmatched. CDR3 sequence (DNA): TGCAGTGCTAGTGGACTAGACCTGGGGAACCAAGAGACCCAGTACTTC. This codes for CSASGLDLGNQETQYF.

The V call is TRBV4-2, the J call TRBJ2-3; the match to TRBD2 covers 8 bases. With 0 bases clipped from V and 0 bases from J, the junction kept 5 bases outside the gene matches. This CDR3 has 17 amino acids. Germline CDR1 reads LGHNA; CDR2 reads YNFKEQ. The CDR3 protein is CASSQEVSGSSTDTQYF. In DNA, the CDR3 is TGTGCCAGCAGCCAAGAGGTCAGCGGGAGTAGCACAGATACGCAGTATTTT.

The chain is built from TRBV5-1 and TRBJ2-7; TRBD1 might be the D (5 bases). The germline V and J ends were trimmed by 2 bases and 3 bases, with 9 bases remaining between them. Germline CDR1 is SGHRS and CDR2 is YFSETQ. This CDR3 has 13 amino acids. This CDR3 reads CASSLTQDYEQYF. CDR3 DNA: TGCGCCAGCAGCTTAACACAGGACTACGAGCAGTACTTC. The entire variable domain, with the rest obtained from reference TRBV5-1 and TRBJ2-7, is as follows: KAGVTQTPRYLIKTRGQQVTLSCSPISGHRSVSWYQQTPGQGLQFLFEYFSETQRNKGNFPGRFSGRQFSNSRSEMNVSTLELGDSALYLCASSLTQDYEQYFGPGTRLTVT.

The chain combines TRBV28 with TRBJ1-2, with D perhaps matching TRBD1 (5 bases). Germline CDR1 is MDHEN and CDR2 is SYDVKM. This CDR3 has 10 amino acids. The V end was cut by 6 bases, the J end by 7 bases, with 6 bases between. For the CDR3, the DNA is TGTGCCAGCAGAAGGGGTGGCTACACCTTC. Its protein product is CASRRGGYTF.